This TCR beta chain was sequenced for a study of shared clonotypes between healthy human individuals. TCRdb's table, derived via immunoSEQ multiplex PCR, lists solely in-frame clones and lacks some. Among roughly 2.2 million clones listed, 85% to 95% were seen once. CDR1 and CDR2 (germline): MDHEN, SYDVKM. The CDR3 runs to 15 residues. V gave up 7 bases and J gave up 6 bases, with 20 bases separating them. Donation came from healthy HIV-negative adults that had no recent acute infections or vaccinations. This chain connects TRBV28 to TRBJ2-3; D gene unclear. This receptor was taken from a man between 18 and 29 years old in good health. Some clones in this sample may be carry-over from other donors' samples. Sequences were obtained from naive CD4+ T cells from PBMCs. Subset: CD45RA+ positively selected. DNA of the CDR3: TGTGCCAGCACCTGGGGTCTTTCTGTCGGGGATACGCAGTATTTT. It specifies CASTWGLSVGDTQYF.